Each of the 32 T cell receptor beta chains below was sequenced from the same sample in a study of cytomegalovirus exposure and HLA in healthy donors. The study ran its PCR with 60 Vbeta and 13 Jbeta primers. Assay used: immunoSEQ multiplex PCR; TCRdb lists only in-frame clones, some missing. This table has about 130,000 clones, about four fifths appearing once. Source material: PBMCs. The receptors were gathered from a man aged 25 to 40 in good health and CMV-seronegative.

J is TRBJ2-7 and V is TRBV6-6; D is perhaps TRBD1 (5 bases). The CDR3 extends over 16 amino acids. Germline values: CDR1 MNHNY, CDR2 SVGAGI (reference sequence). V was pared by 6 bases and J by 2 bases, with 20 bases between. The CDR3 region has the DNA TGTGCCAGCAGCCCCCCGCCAGGGAACCCTCCCTACGAGCAGTACTTC. Translated: CASSPPPGNPPYEQYF.

V is TRBV2 and J is TRBJ1-4; D remains ambiguous. V lost 1 base to trimming and J lost 4 bases, with 7 bases between them. Per germline, CDR1 SNHLY and CDR2 FYNNEI. There are 14 residues in the CDR3. The CDR3 region has the DNA TGTGCCAGCAGTGAAGTCAGGAATAATGAAAAACTGTTTTTT. This encodes CASSEVRNNEKLFF.

The chain is built from TRBV5-6 and TRBJ1-2; 8 positions agree with TRBD1. CDR3 length: 14 amino acids. The J segment lost 1 base and the V segment lost 4 bases, leaving 3 bases of the junction unmatched. The germline gives CDR1 SGHDT, CDR2 YYEEEE. The CDR3 DNA sequence: TGTGCCAGCAGCAGAGACAGGGGTAACTATGGCTACACCTTC. Protein sequence: CASSRDRGNYGYTF.

CDR3 bases: TGCGCCAGCAGCTCCACAGGTCGTAATAATGAAAAACTGTTTTTT. Its translation: CASSSTGRNNEKLFF. The chain couples TRBV5-1 to TRBJ1-4; a weak D match, TRBD1 (5 bases). CDR3 length: 15 amino acids. V was cut by 3 bases and J by 4 bases, with 13 bases left in between. Germline V CDR1 and CDR2: SGHRS, YFSETQ. Based on the CDR3 plus reference TRBV5-1 and TRBJ1-4, the full variable domain is KAGVTQTPRYLIKTRGQQVTLSCSPISGHRSVSWYQQTPGQGLQFLFEYFSETQRNKGNFPGRFSGRQFSNSRSEMNVSTLELGDSALYLCASSSTGRNNEKLFFGSGTQLSVL.

The rearrangement joins TRBV2 to TRBJ2-2; TRBD2 matches 13 bases. Germline V gives CDR1 SNHLY, CDR2 FYNNEI. This CDR3 spans 17 amino acids. Trimming cost V 5 bases and J 0 bases; bases outside gene matches: 3. This chain's CDR3 is CASSLLAGGTNTGELFF. DNA of the CDR3: TGTGCCAGCAGTCTACTAGCGGGGGGGACGAACACCGGGGAGCTGTTTTTT.

This clone appeared once. V is TRBV10-3 and J is TRBJ1-1; possibly TRBD1 for D (5 bases). This CDR3 has 14 residues. Per germline, CDR1 ENHRY and CDR2 SYGVKD. V was cut by 6 bases and J by 4 bases, with 15 bases left in between. As DNA, the CDR3 is TGTGCCATCAGCGGCAGGGCCCGTGGCACTGAAGCTTTCTTT. It is translated as CAISGRARGTEAFF.

The V and J genes are TRBV2 and TRBJ2-1, with 8 bases that match TRBD1. Losses at the gene ends were 10 bases for V and 3 bases for J; bases not matched to a gene: 8. This CDR3 has 14 residues. Germline V gives CDR1 SNHLY, CDR2 FYNNEI. The CDR3 is CATSRGQGYNEQFF. CDR3 DNA sequence: TGTGCCACCTCGCGAGGACAGGGCTACAATGAGCAGTTCTTC.

The genes are TRBV29-1 and TRBJ1-4; D is ambiguous. Trimming shortened V by 4 bases and J by 4 bases, and 7 bases separated the two germline ends. This CDR3 contains 12 residues. Per the germline V gene, CDR1 is SQVTM and CDR2 is ANQGSEA. The CDR3 here is CSVGHSNEKLFF. The CDR3, as DNA: TGCAGCGTTGGACACAGTAATGAAAAACTGTTTTTT.

V gene TRBV6-5 combines with J gene TRBJ2-7, with D possibly TRBD1 on 6 matching bases. The CDR3 spans 12 residues. Germline CDR1 is MNHEY and CDR2 is SVGAGI. Between the trimmed V and J ends, which lost 11 bases and 6 bases, there was a span of 17 bases. The CDR3 loop is CACGRGSGEQYF. In DNA form, the CDR3 reads TGTGCCTGCGGCAGGGGCTCTGGCGAGCAGTACTTC.

The CDR3: CAWSLPGLSGNTIYF. The DNA for the CDR3 is TGTGCCTGGAGTCTACCGGGACTATCTGGAAACACCATATATTTT. The V gene is TRBV30, the J gene TRBJ1-3, with D tentatively TRBD1 (5 bases). The CDR3 extends over 15 amino acids. The V and J ends lost 2 bases and 1 base respectively, with 12 bases between them. Germline values: CDR1 GTSNPN, CDR2 SVGIG (reference sequence).

This clone was seen only a few times. The rearrangement links TRBV4-1 to TRBJ1-2; D possibly corresponds to TRBD1 (5 bases). This CDR3 is built from 17 residues. The germline V and J ends were trimmed by 0 bases and 1 base, with 15 bases remaining between them. Germline lookup yields CDR1 MGHRA and CDR2 YSYEKL. The CDR3 DNA reads TGCGCCAGCAGCCAAGAGGGAGGGCAGGGAATTAACTATGGCTACACCTTC. Protein: CASSQEGGQGINYGYTF.

The gene calls are TRBV5-1 and TRBJ2-5; 10 positions match TRBD1. This CDR3 has 14 residues. CDR1 and CDR2 (germline): SGHRS, YFSETQ. V shed 2 bases, J shed 3 bases, and the junction held 1 base outside the gene matches. The CDR3, as DNA: TGCGCCAGCAGCTTCGGGACAGGGGAAGAGACCCAGTACTTC. Its translation is CASSFGTGEETQYF.

The chain employs TRBV6-5 and TRBJ2-1; D uncertain. Looked up from germline, CDR1 is MNHEY and CDR2 is SVGAGI. This CDR3 region has 15 residues. V was cut by 4 bases and J by 3 bases, with 13 bases left in between. The chain's CDR3 is CASSSAGPNYNEQFF. CDR3 coding DNA: TGTGCCAGCAGTTCGGCTGGGCCGAACTACAATGAGCAGTTCTTC.

The rearrangement uses TRBV27 and TRBJ1-1; 10 nucleotides agree with TRBD1. The CDR3 runs to 14 residues. Germline V gene data show CDR1 as MNHEY and CDR2 as SMNVEV (reference sequence). With V trimmed by 10 bases and J by 1 base, 6 bases remained unmatched. This chain's CDR3 is CATNRDRGNTEAFF. In DNA form, the CDR3 reads TGTGCCACAAACCGGGACAGGGGGAACACTGAAGCTTTCTTT.

This clone was observed at least ten times. The chain uses TRBV15 and TRBJ2-2, with TRBD2 matching 12 bases. This CDR3 comprises 18 residues. CDR1 and CDR2 (germline): LNHNV, YYDKDF (reference sequence). After removal of 1 base from V and 4 bases from J, the junction contained 7 bases not matched to a gene. This CDR3 reads CATSRGASGRAGTGELFF. Here the CDR3 DNA reads TGTGCCACCAGCAGAGGTGCTAGCGGGAGGGCTGGCACCGGGGAGCTGTTTTTT.

The V call is TRBV5-1, the J call TRBJ2-1; 11 positions match TRBD2. V gave up 0 bases and J gave up 4 bases; unmatched junction bases: 3. This CDR3 spans 16 amino acids. CDR1 is SGHRS and CDR2 is YFSETQ in the germline V gene. CDR3 sequence reads: CASSLVLAGGYNEQFF. The CDR3 DNA sequence: TGCGCCAGCAGCTTGGTGCTAGCGGGAGGTTACAATGAGCAGTTCTTC.

The chain is built from TRBV6-1 and TRBJ2-1, with 11 nucleotides matching TRBD2. Germline CDR1 reads MNHNS; CDR2 reads SASEGT. V lost 6 bases to trimming and J lost 5 bases; unmatched junction nucleotides: 6. The CDR3 is 15 amino acids. The CDR3 bases are TGTGCCAGCAGCCAAGGACTAGCGGGTAACAATGAGCAGTTCTTC. As protein: CASSQGLAGNNEQFF.

This clone was detected once. The V call is TRBV12-1, the J call TRBJ2-3; no check of the table's D call, TRBD1, against the DNA was made. TRBV12-1 is annotated as a pseudogene. The CDR3 is 16 amino acids. The CDR3 region is CASSPFGTGGPDTQYF. Here the CDR3 DNA reads TGTGCCAGCAGCCCGTTTGGGACAGGGGGGCCAGATACGCAGTATTTT.

The chain couples TRBV7-2 to TRBJ1-6; 8 nucleotides agree with TRBD1. Germline V gives CDR1 SGHTA, CDR2 FQGNSA. The CDR3 covers 16 residues. The V gene end was trimmed by 6 bases and the J gene end by 0 bases; junction bases not matched to a gene: 4. The CDR3 nucleotides read TGTGCCAGCAGATTGGACAGGGCCTCCTATAATTCACCCCTCCACTTT. This codes for CASRLDRASYNSPLHF.

The chain has TRBV5-1 and TRBJ2-5; possible D gene TRBD2, 8 bases. Germline assignment: CDR1 SGHRS and CDR2 YFSETQ. V gave up 0 bases and J gave up 5 bases, with 14 bases separating them. The CDR3 length is 15 residues. CDR3 residues: CASSLDGRGQETQYF. The CDR3 DNA reads TGCGCCAGCAGCTTGGACGGGAGGGGGCAGGAGACCCAGTACTTC.

The CDR3 sequence: CASSLSGGSNEQFF. The CDR3 DNA reads TGTGCCAGCAGCCTTAGCGGGGGGAGCAATGAGCAGTTCTTC. The chain combines TRBV7-3 with TRBJ2-1; 10 bases match TRBD2. The CDR3 spans 14 residues. Trimming removed 5 bases from V and 6 bases from J; junction bases left unmatched: 4. CDR1 is SGHTA, CDR2 FQGTGA, per germline.

A few counts support this clone. V usage is TRBV5-6 and J usage is TRBJ2-5; 9 nucleotides line up with TRBD2. The J call is in doubt because the DNA end fits TRBJ2-7 better. CDR3 length: 15 residues. The germline V gene encodes CDR1 SGHDT and CDR2 YYEEEE. The CDR3 sequence is CASSSTSGPTYEQYF. The CDR3 nucleotides read TGTGCCAGCAGCTCCACTAGCGGGCCCACCTACGAGCAGTACTTC.

CDR3 amino acids: CASSPSTGTSGQRGEQFF. CDR3 DNA sequence: TGTGCCAGCAGCCCCTCGACAGGGACTAGCGGCCAAAGAGGTGAGCAGTTCTTC. This rearrangement joins TRBV7-9 to TRBJ2-1, with 11 positions matching TRBD2. Germline CDR1 reads SEHNR; CDR2 reads FQNEAQ (reference sequence). The trim removed 5 bases at V and 9 bases at J, leaving 18 bases unmatched. This CDR3 spans 18 amino acids.

V and J are TRBV28 and TRBJ1-2; D unclear. CDR3 length: 11 amino acids. Between the trimmed V and J ends, which lost 3 bases and 10 bases, there was a span of 9 bases. Germline loops: CDR1 MDHEN, CDR2 SYDVKM. CDR3 bases: TGTGCCAGCAGTTTCCGAGATTTCTACACCTTC. This sequence encodes CASSFRDFYTF.

This chain links TRBV2 with TRBJ2-7; D unresolved. Germline CDR1 reads SNHLY; CDR2 reads FYNNEI. V was cut by 3 bases and J by 1 base, with 10 bases left in between. CDR3 length: 14 residues. This CDR3 reads CASSDKATSYEQYF. The DNA of the CDR3 is TGTGCCAGCAGTGACAAAGCTACTTCCTACGAGCAGTACTTC.

This clone was counted a few times. V gene TRBV7-9 combines with J gene TRBJ2-7, with unresolved D. Trimming pared 1 base from V and 3 bases from J, leaving 13 bases between. The length of the CDR3 is 15 residues. Germline V gene sequence: CDR1 SEHNR, CDR2 FQNEAQ (reference sequence). The CDR3 sequence is CASSLGRDSSYEQYF. CDR3 in DNA: TGTGCCAGCAGCTTAGGGAGAGATTCCAGCTACGAGCAGTACTTC.

The chain is built from TRBV2 and TRBJ1-1, with D perhaps TRBD1 (5 bases). Trimming shortened V by 4 bases and J by 8 bases, and 14 bases separated the two germline ends. CDR1 and CDR2 from the germline V gene are SNHLY and FYNNEI. The CDR3 contains 13 residues. The CDR3 reads CASSGSGVTEAFF. The CDR3, as DNA: TGTGCCAGCAGTGGTTCGGGGGTCACGGAAGCTTTCTTT.

The rearrangement uses TRBV4-2 and TRBJ1-3, with a weak D call TRBD1 (5 bases). The germline V gene encodes CDR1 LGHNA and CDR2 YNFKEQ. Trimming stripped 0 bases from V and 0 bases from J, with 18 bases between. The CDR3 runs to 19 residues. The CDR3 region is CASSQELGTGTRSGNTIYF. Here the CDR3 DNA reads TGTGCCAGCAGCCAAGAATTGGGTACAGGTACTCGCTCTGGAAACACCATATATTTT.

The chain combines TRBV7-2 with TRBJ2-7; 9 bases align to TRBD1. The CDR3 covers 14 residues. Germline trimming cut 3 bases from V and 5 bases from J; bases unmatched to any gene: 5. Germline V gene data show CDR1 as SGHTA and CDR2 as FQGNSA. Written as DNA, the CDR3 is TGTGCCAGCAGCTTGGACAGGGGCCCCCACGAGCAGTACTTC. This translates into CASSLDRGPHEQYF.

The chain carries TRBV29-1 and TRBJ2-7, with 10 bases that match TRBD1. Trimming took 7 bases from V and 1 from J; bases not matched to a gene: 7. Germline V lookup: CDR1 SQVTM, CDR2 ANQGSEA. The CDR3 is made up of 14 amino acids. In DNA form, the CDR3 reads TGCAGCGCCGGGGACAGGGGTCCTTCCTACGAGCAGTACTTC. It is translated as CSAGDRGPSYEQYF.

The chain has TRBV5-1 and TRBJ1-4, with D unclear. CDR3 size: 15 residues. Trimming took off 0 bases at V and 5 bases at J, with 11 bases between the two ends. Germline CDR1 is SGHRS and CDR2 is YFSETQ. The CDR3 bases are TGCGCCAGCAGCTTGGACGACGGGAGCAATGAAAAACTGTTTTTT. This encodes CASSLDDGSNEKLFF.

This sequence joins TRBV28 and TRBJ1-5; D not certain. Germline V lookup: CDR1 MDHEN, CDR2 SYDVKM. The CDR3 spans 17 residues. Trimming left V 2 bases short and J 2 bases short, with 16 bases between. This CDR3 reads CASSLLSNLAGNQPQHF. CDR3 DNA sequence: TGTGCCAGCAGTTTACTTTCCAACCTAGCAGGCAATCAGCCCCAGCATTTT.